Below are 13 T cell receptor beta chains sequenced from a single sample in a study of STAT5B mutations in CD4+ large granular lymphocyte leukemia. The data were produced by immunoSEQ multiplex PCR, yet TCRdb's version contains in-frame clones alone and is incomplete. The data show about 28,000 clones, approximately 79% seen once. The source material was CD4+ T cells from blood buffy coats. The receptors come from a human donor in good health.

This clone was detected a few times. V and J are TRBV10-3 and TRBJ1-1, with D uncertain. The V gene's germline CDR1 is ENHRY and CDR2 SYGVKD. The CDR3 covers 12 residues. Trimming took off 3 bases at V and 2 bases at J, with 4 bases between the two ends. The CDR3 nucleotides read TGTGCCATCAGTGAAGGAAACACTGAAGCTTTCTTT. Translating it yields CAISEGNTEAFF.

This clone was seen a single time. The rearrangement joins TRBV4-1 to TRBJ2-7, with a possible D match to TRBD1 (5 bases). In germline, CDR1 is MGHRA, CDR2 YSYEKL. CDR3 length: 15 amino acids. With 1 base removed from V and 1 base from J, the gap between germline ends came to 11 bases. This CDR3 reads CASSQGDRKSYEQYV. The CDR3 DNA is TGCGCCAGCAGCCAAGGAGACAGAAAATCCTACGAGCAGTACGTC.

CDR3 sequence reads: CSVRQGVADTQYF. The DNA for the CDR3 is TGCAGCGTTCGACAGGGTGTGGCGGATACGCAGTATTTT. The chain links TRBV29-1 to TRBJ2-3, with 7 positions matching TRBD1. This CDR3 has 13 amino acids. The trim removed 5 bases at V and 6 bases at J, leaving 8 bases unmatched. CDR1 and CDR2 (germline): SQVTM, ANQGSEA.

The chain employs TRBV7-9 and TRBJ2-5, with D possibly being TRBD1 (6 bases). With 5 bases removed from V and 3 bases from J, the gap between germline ends came to 16 bases. The CDR3 consists of 15 residues. In germline, CDR1 is SEHNR, CDR2 FQNEAQ (reference sequence). The CDR3 region has the DNA TGTGCCAGCAGCCCAGACAGGTTTTCTAAAGAGACCCAGTACTTC. Translation: CASSPDRFSKETQYF.

This chain uses TRBV7-2 with TRBJ1-5, with D unclear. Trimming left V 1 base short and J 6 bases short, with 7 bases between. The length of the CDR3 is 13 residues. CDR1 is SGHTA, CDR2 FQGNSA, per germline. CDR3: CASSLELVQPQHF. In DNA, the CDR3 is TGTGCCAGCAGCTTAGAACTCGTTCAGCCCCAGCATTTT.

This rearrangement joins TRBV4-3 to TRBJ1-3, with TRBD1 matching 11 bases. Germline V lookup: CDR1 LGHNA, CDR2 YSLEER. This CDR3 is built from 16 residues. Unmatched junction bases numbered 5, after V lost 4 bases and J lost 3 bases. CDR3 protein: CASSPRTGGFGNTIYF. CDR3 bases: TGCGCCAGCAGCCCCCGGACAGGGGGCTTTGGAAACACCATATATTTT.

The V call is TRBV18, the J call TRBJ2-1; 12 bases are a match to TRBD1. Per germline, CDR1 KGHSH and CDR2 LQKENI. This CDR3 has 19 amino acids. The trim removed 0 bases at V and 3 bases at J, leaving 9 bases unmatched. The DNA for the CDR3 is TGTGCCAGCTCACCACCAGGGACAGGGGGCCTAATTAGCTACAATGAGCAGTTCTTC. Encoded protein: CASSPPGTGGLISYNEQFF. Full variable domain (missing parts from reference TRBV18 and TRBJ2-1): NAGVMQNPRHLVRRRGQEARLRCSPMKGHSHVYWYRQLPEEGLKFMVYLQKENIIDESGMPKERFSAEFPKEGPSILRIQQVVRGDSAAYFCASSPPGTGGLISYNEQFFGPGTRLTVL.

This chain links TRBV7-2 with TRBJ1-6; weak D call: TRBD1 (6 bases). CDR1 and CDR2 (germline): SGHTA, FQGNSA. Deletions cut 5 bases from V and 3 bases from J, with 11 bases between. The CDR3 has 15 amino acids. This CDR3 reads CASSPGGHYNSPLHF. CDR3 nucleotides: TGTGCCAGCAGCCCGGGGGGACACTATAATTCACCCCTCCACTTT.

The chain recombines TRBV21-1 with TRBJ2-7. TRBV21-1 is a pseudogene. The length of the CDR3 is 16 residues. For the CDR3, the DNA is TGTGCCAGCAGCAGCAAAACAAGCCCTCCACTCGACGAGCAGTACGTC. Translated: CASSSKTSPPLDEQYV.

V usage is TRBV15 and J usage is TRBJ2-1, with D possibly TRBD1 on 6 matching bases. CDR3 size: 12 residues. The V end was cut by 1 base, the J end by 15 bases, with 13 bases between. In germline, CDR1 is LNHNV, CDR2 YYDKDF (reference sequence). CDR3 loop: CATSRAGGQSFF. CDR3 DNA sequence: TGTGCCACCAGCAGAGCTGGCGGACAGTCGTTCTTC.

The chain has TRBV5-6 and TRBJ2-7; D ambiguous. The germline CDR1 and CDR2 sequences are SGHDT and YYEEEE. CDR3 size: 14 residues. With 4 bases removed from V and 4 bases from J, the gap between germline ends came to 15 bases. As DNA, the CDR3 is TGTGCCAGCAGCCCCAGTGGCGAGCTGTACGAGCAGTACGTC. It translates to CASSPSGELYEQYV.

V is TRBV4-1 and J is TRBJ2-1; 8 positions match TRBD2. V was clipped by 5 bases and J by 0 bases; unmatched bases: 6. CDR1 and CDR2 (germline): MGHRA, YSYEKL. The CDR3 is 16 amino acids. CDR3 DNA sequence: TGCGCCAGCAGCTTTAAGCGGGGGAGCTCCTACAATGAGCAGTTCTTC. This sequence encodes CASSFKRGSSYNEQFF.

This rearrangement joins TRBV5-5 to TRBJ1-2; no definite D call. With 5 bases removed from V and 4 bases from J, the gap between germline ends came to 15 bases. This CDR3 contains 14 residues. Germline CDR1 reads SGHKS; CDR2 reads YYEKEE (reference sequence). Written as DNA, the CDR3 is TGTGCCAGCAGTCGCCCAGAGGGAGGCTATGGCTACACCTTC. Protein sequence: CASSRPEGGYGYTF.